The 13 T cell receptor beta chains listed next were all sequenced from one sample in a study of blood T cell repertoires in COVID-19. Clones were read by immunoSEQ multiplex PCR, and TCRdb kept only the in-frame ones, dropping some. The sample has over 45,000 clones, roughly 83% seen once. The sequenced material came from peripheral blood. These receptors originate from a human donor in a cohort sampled during active COVID-19.

V is TRBV27 and J is TRBJ1-4, with D possibly TRBD1 on 6 matching bases. Looked up from germline, CDR1 is MNHEY and CDR2 is SMNVEV (reference sequence). This CDR3 has 15 amino acids. Trimming left V 6 bases short and J 5 bases short, with 16 bases between. The CDR3 loop reads CASRPEGVPNEKLFF. The CDR3 region has the DNA TGTGCCAGCAGACCAGAGGGGGTCCCAAATGAAAAACTGTTTTTT.

The V gene is TRBV29-1, the J gene TRBJ1-1; D gene uncertain. The germline V gene encodes CDR1 SQVTM and CDR2 ANQGSEA. V gave up 7 bases and J gave up 1 base, with 13 bases separating them. CDR3 length equals 13 residues. The CDR3 sequence is CSGRVTGNTEAFF. The CDR3 DNA sequence: TGCAGCGGGCGTGTGACGGGGAACACTGAAGCTTTCTTT.

This rearrangement joins TRBV30 to TRBJ2-5, with TRBD2 identical over 11 bases. The CDR3 has 14 amino acids. The germline gives CDR1 GTSNPN, CDR2 SVGIG (reference sequence). With 6 bases clipped from V and 2 bases from J, the junction kept 5 bases outside the gene matches. The CDR3 DNA follows: TGTGCCTGCACTAGCGGGGGACCTCAAGAGACCCAGTACTTC. This translates into CACTSGGPQETQYF.

The chain joins TRBV19 to TRBJ1-2; 9 nucleotides agree with TRBD1. Germline V gene lookup returns CDR1 LNHDA and CDR2 SQIVND (reference sequence). V was clipped by 5 bases and J by 4 bases; unmatched bases: 11. The CDR3 is 16 residues long. The CDR3 DNA reads as TGTGCCAGTAGTGCCCCGACAGGGGGTTTATTCTATGGCTACACCTTC. It yields the protein CASSAPTGGLFYGYTF.

This chain joins TRBV30 and TRBJ2-1; D ambiguous. Germline-derived CDR1 and CDR2 are GTSNPN and SVGIG (reference sequence). Trimming took off 0 bases at V and 8 bases at J, with 11 bases between the two ends. This CDR3 is 13 amino acids long. As DNA, the CDR3 is TGTGCCTGGAGTGTAAGGCTAGACCATGAGCAGTTCTTC. Encoded protein: CAWSVRLDHEQFF.

The V call is TRBV7-2, the J call TRBJ1-6; D possibly corresponds to TRBD1 (6 bases). The V and J ends lost 1 base and 2 bases respectively, with 9 bases between them. The CDR3 covers 16 residues. In germline, CDR1 is SGHTA, CDR2 FQGNSA. The CDR3 region is CASSLVDSPYNSPLHF. CDR3 nucleotide sequence: TGTGCCAGCAGCTTAGTGGACAGCCCCTATAATTCACCCCTCCACTTT.

This sequence joins TRBV9 and TRBJ1-2; D is uncertain. V was cut by 1 base and J by 5 bases, with 18 bases left in between. From germline, CDR1 is SGDLS and CDR2 YYNGEE. This CDR3 is built from 16 residues. The CDR3 region is CASSVLPGEAPYGYTF. The CDR3 nucleotides are TGTGCCAGCAGCGTATTACCCGGGGAGGCCCCTTATGGCTACACCTTC.

Here the CDR3 DNA reads TGTGCCAGCAGCACAGGGGGCAATCAGCCCCAGCATTTT. Its protein product is CASSTGGNQPQHF. The rearrangement joins TRBV5-6 to TRBJ1-5; 7 nucleotides agree with TRBD1. In germline, CDR1 is SGHDT, CDR2 YYEEEE. The V gene end was trimmed by 4 bases and the J gene end by 2 bases; junction bases not matched to a gene: 0. This CDR3 region has 13 residues.

This clone occurred once. The rearrangement links TRBV7-9 to TRBJ1-2; no reliable D call. The CDR3 is 15 amino acids. V lost 1 base to trimming and J lost 4 bases, with 13 bases between them. The V gene's germline CDR1 is SEHNR and CDR2 FQNEAQ (reference sequence). This CDR3 reads CASSLETQTLYGYTF. CDR3 DNA sequence: TGTGCCAGCAGCTTAGAGACTCAAACCCTCTATGGCTACACCTTC.

This clone has a single count. The chain uses TRBV5-5 and TRBJ1-2, with D perhaps TRBD1 (6 bases). Germline CDR1 SGHKS, CDR2 YYEKEE (reference sequence). The length of the CDR3 is 15 residues. V lost 0 bases to trimming and J lost 7 bases, with 16 bases between them. As DNA, the CDR3 is TGTGCCAGCAGCTTGGGGGCAACAGGGTACGGTGGCTACACCTTC. Its protein product is CASSLGATGYGGYTF.

This clone appeared once. The J gene is TRBJ1-2, the V gene TRBV20-1; D is unresolved. Germline CDR1 is DFQATT and CDR2 is SNEGSKA (reference sequence). Trimming left V 6 bases short and J 13 bases short, with 18 bases between. The CDR3 has 11 amino acids. The CDR3 loop is CSATQVQLPTF. CDR3 DNA: TGCAGTGCCACCCAGGTTCAGTTACCCACCTTC.

The V call is TRBV9, the J call TRBJ2-7; 10 bases are shared with TRBD1. The germline V gene encodes CDR1 SGDLS and CDR2 YYNGEE. This CDR3 region has 15 residues. Trimming removed 0 bases from V and 5 bases from J; junction bases left unmatched: 5. The DNA for the CDR3 is TGTGCCAGCAGCGTAGGTGGGACAGGGGCCCACGAGCAGTACTTC. It encodes CASSVGGTGAHEQYF. Together with reference TRBV9 and TRBJ2-7, the CDR3 gives the full variable domain: DSGVTQTPKHLITATGQRVTLRCSPRSGDLSVYWYQQSLDQGLQFLIQYYNGEERAKGNILERFSAQQFPDLHSELNLSSLELGDSALYFCASSVGGTGAHEQYFGPGTRLTVT.

The CDR3 region has the DNA TGCAGCGTTGACGTCAATGAGCAGTTCTTC. Its protein is CSVDVNEQFF. The chain joins TRBV29-1 to TRBJ2-1, with no clear D. The ends were cut back, 3 bases at V and 6 bases at J, with 3 bases in the middle. The CDR3 is 10 amino acids. The germline gives CDR1 SQVTM, CDR2 ANQGSEA.